These 13 T cell receptor beta chains were all obtained from the same sample, sequenced in a study of T cell changes during pregnancy in multiple sclerosis. Using immunoSEQ multiplex PCR, the repertoire was profiled, and TCRdb retains in-frame clones only, with some absent. The sample holds approximately 62,000 clones, about 92% seen once. Sample: CD8+ T cells from peripheral blood mononuclear cells, taken in the second trimester of pregnancy. These receptors were obtained from a female donor with multiple sclerosis, enrolled in a pregnancy study.

J is TRBJ2-7 and V is TRBV6-5; 8 bases are a match to TRBD2. The CDR3 loop spans 15 amino acids. From germline, CDR1 is MNHEY and CDR2 SVGAGI. The junction had 4 bases not matched to a gene; V was cut back by 0 bases and J by 3 bases. CDR3 in amino acids: CASSYSLAGLYEQYF. As DNA, the CDR3 is TGTGCCAGCAGTTACTCATTAGCGGGGCTCTACGAGCAGTACTTC.

The J gene is TRBJ2-3, the V gene TRBV6-5; possibly TRBD1 for D (5 bases). V gave up 6 bases and J gave up 1 base, with 8 bases separating them. The CDR3 contains 13 residues. Germline CDR1 and CDR2: MNHEY and SVGAGI. The CDR3 nucleotides read TGTGCCAGCAGCCAGACAGGCACAGATACGCAGTATTTT. Translation: CASSQTGTDTQYF.

The chain is built from TRBV5-1 and TRBJ2-5, with D unclear. Trimming removed 1 base from V and 0 bases from J, with 7 bases in between. CDR1 is SGHRS, CDR2 YFSETQ, per germline. The CDR3 extends over 14 amino acids. In nucleotides, the CDR3 is TGCGCCAGCAGCTTGACAGTCGACCAAGAGACCCAGTACTTC. This encodes CASSLTVDQETQYF.

The chain carries TRBV7-6 and TRBJ2-3; D gene ambiguous. The length of the CDR3 is 12 residues. Per germline, CDR1 SGHVS and CDR2 FNYEAQ. V lost 6 bases and J 3 bases, leaving 7 bases between the germline ends. The chain's CDR3 is CASSLSTDTQYF. CDR3 nucleotides: TGTGCCAGCAGTCTTAGTACAGATACGCAGTATTTT.

The CDR3 is CASSPAWRDTEAFF. The CDR3 coding sequence is TGTGCCAGCAGCCCAGCCTGGAGGGACACTGAAGCTTTCTTT. The V call is TRBV7-6, the J call TRBJ1-1; no clear D. This CDR3 comprises 14 residues. V shed 5 bases and J shed 3 bases, with 13 bases lying between them. Germline CDR1 and CDR2: SGHVS and FNYEAQ.

V gene TRBV15 combines with J gene TRBJ2-7; TRBD2 matches 13 bases. Germline V gene data show CDR1 as LNHNV and CDR2 as YYDKDF (reference sequence). With 4 bases clipped from V and 6 bases from J, the junction kept 12 bases outside the gene matches. The CDR3 totals 17 residues. CDR3 sequence (DNA): TGTGCCACCAGCATTCGATCGGGACTAGCGGGACTCACCGAGCAGTACTTC. Translating gives CATSIRSGLAGLTEQYF.

The chain recombines TRBV7-9 with TRBJ2-1, with 8 bases fitting TRBD1. Germline V gene sequence: CDR1 SEHNR, CDR2 FQNEAQ (reference sequence). V gave up 5 bases and J gave up 10 bases; unmatched junction bases: 10. The CDR3 is made up of 14 amino acids. DNA of the CDR3: TGTGCCAGCAGCGCCGGACAGGGTGTTGAGGAGCAGTTCTTC. Amino acids: CASSAGQGVEEQFF.

The chain is built from TRBV7-2 and TRBJ1-1; possible D gene TRBD1, 5 bases. Trimming shortened V by 4 bases and J by 7 bases, and 19 bases separated the two germline ends. Germline CDR1 reads SGHTA; CDR2 reads FQGNSA. This CDR3 is built from 15 residues. CDR3: CASSSEGWATGEAFF. In nucleotides, the CDR3 is TGTGCCAGCAGCTCAGAAGGATGGGCAACAGGTGAAGCTTTCTTT.

This chain links TRBV27 with TRBJ1-1; unclear D gene. Trimming shortened V by 3 bases and J by 3 bases, and 14 bases separated the two germline ends. Germline V gene lookup returns CDR1 MNHEY and CDR2 SMNVEV (reference sequence). The CDR3 has 15 residues. The CDR3 sequence: CASSFYPGRDTEAFF. The CDR3 nucleotides read TGTGCCAGCAGTTTTTATCCGGGGAGAGACACTGAAGCTTTCTTT.

The V and J genes are TRBV4-3 and TRBJ1-1; 10 bases match TRBD1. This CDR3 contains 19 residues. In germline, CDR1 is LGHNA, CDR2 YSLEER. Losses at the gene ends were 2 bases for V and 1 base for J; bases not matched to a gene: 13. The CDR3, as DNA: TGCGCCAGCAGCCAATCCGGGACAGGGGATGAACTAGGGAACACTGAAGCTTTCTTT. Its protein is CASSQSGTGDELGNTEAFF.

V usage is TRBV7-9 and J usage is TRBJ2-6, with 10 bases aligning to TRBD2. Germline V CDR1 and CDR2: SEHNR, FQNEAQ (reference sequence). The CDR3 runs to 19 residues. Germline trimming cut 5 bases from V and 0 bases from J; bases unmatched to any gene: 10. CDR3 sequence: CASSRMRLAGPSGANVLTF. As DNA, the CDR3 is TGTGCCAGCAGCCGGATGAGACTAGCGGGTCCCTCTGGGGCCAACGTCCTGACTTTC.

This clone has a single count. The genes are TRBV12-5 and TRBJ2-5, with 8 bases fitting TRBD1. Trimming took 1 base from V and 5 from J; bases not matched to a gene: 6. Per the germline V gene, CDR1 is LGHNT and CDR2 is FRNRAP. The length of the CDR3 is 15 residues. CDR3 nucleotides: TGTGCTAGTGGTTTGGCCTGGACAGGGAGCGAGACCCAGTACTTC. It yields the protein CASGLAWTGSETQYF.

This chain uses TRBV6-5 with TRBJ2-1; D perhaps matches TRBD1 (5 bases). The CDR3 totals 12 residues. The V end lost 0 bases, the J end lost 9 bases, and 6 bases lay between the germline ends. Germline V lookup: CDR1 MNHEY, CDR2 SVGAGI. The CDR3 loop is CASSYSGREQFF. The CDR3 coding sequence is TGTGCCAGCAGTTACTCGGGGCGTGAGCAGTTCTTC.